The T cell receptor (beta chain) under discussion was sequenced for a study of T cell responses to AZD1222 COVID-19 vaccine. Study findings and constraints: Every sample of the repertoires postdated the peak T cell response. Only five to seven individuals given AZD1222 were seropositive at baseline. Within unmutated variant regions lay the reported targets of nearly half of spike-specific TCRs. White British donors predominated, females outnumbered males, and clonal diversity was possibly underestimated.

The CDR3 has 13 amino acids. The germline V gene encodes CDR1 WNHNN and CDR2 SYGVQD (reference sequence). Deletions cut 0 bases from V and 3 bases from J, with 6 bases between. Remarks on this clone: Its antigen is as yet unknown.

Measured with immunoSEQ multiplex PCR; TCRdb has only the in-frame clones, and not every one. The repertoire holds 120,000 or so clones, with 91% as singletons. This specimen consisted of peripheral blood, obtained on day 0 of AZD1222 vaccination. The TCR originated in an adult in good health. V is TRBV10-1 and J is TRBJ2-7, with D uncertain. The CDR3 DNA is TGCGCCAGCAGTGAGTCTCTGGACTACGAGCAGTACTTC. This sequence encodes CASSESLDYEQYF.